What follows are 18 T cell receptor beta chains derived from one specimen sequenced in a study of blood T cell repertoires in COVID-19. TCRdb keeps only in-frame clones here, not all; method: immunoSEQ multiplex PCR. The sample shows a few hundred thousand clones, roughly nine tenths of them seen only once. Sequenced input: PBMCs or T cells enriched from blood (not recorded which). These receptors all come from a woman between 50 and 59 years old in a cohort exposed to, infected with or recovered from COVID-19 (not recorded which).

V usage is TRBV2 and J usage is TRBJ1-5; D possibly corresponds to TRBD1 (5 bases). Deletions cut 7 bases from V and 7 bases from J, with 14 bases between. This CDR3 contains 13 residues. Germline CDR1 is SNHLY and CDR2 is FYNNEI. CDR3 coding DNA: TGTGCCAGCACGCAGGGAGGAGGCCAGCCCCAGCATTTT. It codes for CASTQGGGQPQHF.

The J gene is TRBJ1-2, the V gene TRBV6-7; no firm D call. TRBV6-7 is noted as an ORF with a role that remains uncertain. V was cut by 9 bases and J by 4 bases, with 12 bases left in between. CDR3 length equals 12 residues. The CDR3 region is CARTSGSYGYTF. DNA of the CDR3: TGTGCCAGGACAAGCGGGTCCTATGGCTACACCTTC.

In nucleotides, the CDR3 is TGTGCCAGCAGCAGATCCGGGACAGGAAACATTCAGTACTTC. Amino acid sequence: CASSRSGTGNIQYF. The V gene is TRBV11-2, the J gene TRBJ2-4; TRBD1 matches at 8 bases. J gave up 6 bases and V 5 bases, and 6 bases lay outside the gene matches. The CDR3 sequence is 14 residues long. The germline V gene has CDR1 SGHAT and CDR2 FQNNGV.

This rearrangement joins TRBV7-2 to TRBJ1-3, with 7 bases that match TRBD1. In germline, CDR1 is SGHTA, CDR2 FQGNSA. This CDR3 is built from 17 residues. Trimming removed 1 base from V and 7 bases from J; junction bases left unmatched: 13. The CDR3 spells CASSLGAGGGTINTIYF. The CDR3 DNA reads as TGTGCCAGCAGCTTAGGAGCAGGGGGAGGTACTATCAACACCATATATTTT.

In DNA, the CDR3 is TGTGCCAGCAGAGAAGGGACAGGCGGCACTGAAGCTTTCTTT. This translates into CASREGTGGTEAFF. The chain uses TRBV28 and TRBJ1-1, with 8 nucleotides matching TRBD1. The CDR3 length is 14 residues. Per germline, CDR1 MDHEN and CDR2 SYDVKM. Trimming at V came to 6 bases and at J to 4 bases, leaving 7 bases not matched to a gene. Complete variable domain (other parts from reference TRBV28 and TRBJ1-1): DVKVTQSSRYLVKRTGEKVFLECVQDMDHENMFWYRQDPGLGLRLIYFSYDVKMKEKGDIPEGYSVSREKKERFSLILESASTNQTSMYLCASREGTGGTEAFFGQGTRLTVV.

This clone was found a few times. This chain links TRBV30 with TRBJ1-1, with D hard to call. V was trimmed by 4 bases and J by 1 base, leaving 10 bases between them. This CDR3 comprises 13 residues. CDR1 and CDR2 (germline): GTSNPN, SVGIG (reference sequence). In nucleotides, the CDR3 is TGTGCCTGGACTAGACCCCCGAACACTGAAGCTTTCTTT. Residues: CAWTRPPNTEAFF.

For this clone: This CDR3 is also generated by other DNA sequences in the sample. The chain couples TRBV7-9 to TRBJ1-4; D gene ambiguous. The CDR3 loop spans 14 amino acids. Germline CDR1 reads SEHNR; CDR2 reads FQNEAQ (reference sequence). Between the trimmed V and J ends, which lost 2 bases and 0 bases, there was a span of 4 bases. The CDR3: CASSLSATNEKLFF. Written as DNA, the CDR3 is TGTGCCAGCAGCTTAAGCGCAACTAATGAAAAACTGTTTTTT.

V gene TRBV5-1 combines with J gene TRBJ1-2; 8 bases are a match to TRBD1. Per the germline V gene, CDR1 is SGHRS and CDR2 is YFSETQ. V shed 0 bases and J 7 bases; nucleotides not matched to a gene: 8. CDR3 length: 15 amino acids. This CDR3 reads CASSLGGTGTVGYTF. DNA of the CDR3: TGCGCCAGCAGCTTGGGTGGGACAGGTACGGTTGGCTACACCTTC.

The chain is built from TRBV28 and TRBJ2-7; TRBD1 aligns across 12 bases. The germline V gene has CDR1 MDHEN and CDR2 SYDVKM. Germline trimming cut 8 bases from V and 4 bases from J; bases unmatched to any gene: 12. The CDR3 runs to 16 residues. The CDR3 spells CASRRYRDRGPYEQYF. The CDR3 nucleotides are TGTGCCAGCCGCCGCTACCGGGACAGGGGGCCGTACGAGCAGTACTTC.

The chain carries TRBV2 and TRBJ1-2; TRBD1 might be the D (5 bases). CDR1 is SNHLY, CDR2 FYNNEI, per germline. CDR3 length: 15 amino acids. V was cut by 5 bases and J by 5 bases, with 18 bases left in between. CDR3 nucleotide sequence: TGTGCCAGCAGTTCCCCGGTCGACAGAGATTATGGCTACACCTTC. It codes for CASSSPVDRDYGYTF.

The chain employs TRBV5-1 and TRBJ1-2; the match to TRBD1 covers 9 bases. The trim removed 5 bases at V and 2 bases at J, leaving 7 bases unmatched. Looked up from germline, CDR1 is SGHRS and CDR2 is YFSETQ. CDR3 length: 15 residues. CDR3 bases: TGCGCCAGCAGGCCTACAGGGGGCCGGAACTATGGCTACACCTTC. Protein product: CASRPTGGRNYGYTF.

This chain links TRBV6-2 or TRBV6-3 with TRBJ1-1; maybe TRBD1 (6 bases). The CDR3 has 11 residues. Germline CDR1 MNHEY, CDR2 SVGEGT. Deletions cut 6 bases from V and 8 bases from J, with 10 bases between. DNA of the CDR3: TGTGCCAGCAGCGGACAGTCAGAAGCTTTCTTT. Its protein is CASSGQSEAFF.

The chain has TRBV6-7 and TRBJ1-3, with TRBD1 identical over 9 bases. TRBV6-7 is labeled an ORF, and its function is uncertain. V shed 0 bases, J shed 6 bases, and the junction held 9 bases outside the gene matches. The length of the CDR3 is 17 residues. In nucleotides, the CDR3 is TGTGCCAGCAGTTACTCCCGACAGGGGGTGGTTAAAAACACCATATATTTT. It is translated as CASSYSRQGVVKNTIYF.

Written as DNA, the CDR3 is TGTGCCAGCAGCCAAGACTGGGACAGGCGGTCACCCCTCCACTTT. Amino acid sequence: CASSQDWDRRSPLHF. The V call is TRBV3-1 (or the pseudogene TRBV3-2), the J call TRBJ1-6, with TRBD1 matching over 8 bases. This CDR3 has 15 residues. After removal of 0 bases from V and 10 bases from J, the junction contained 5 bases not matched to a gene. Germline CDR1 reads LGHDT; CDR2 reads YNNKEL (reference sequence).

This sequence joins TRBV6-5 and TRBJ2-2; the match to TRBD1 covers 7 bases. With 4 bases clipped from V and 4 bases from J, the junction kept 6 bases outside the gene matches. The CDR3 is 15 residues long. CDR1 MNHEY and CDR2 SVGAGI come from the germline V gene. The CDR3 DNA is TGTGCCAGCAGTTCTACAGGGGTTCTCACCGGGGAGCTGTTTTTT. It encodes CASSSTGVLTGELFF.

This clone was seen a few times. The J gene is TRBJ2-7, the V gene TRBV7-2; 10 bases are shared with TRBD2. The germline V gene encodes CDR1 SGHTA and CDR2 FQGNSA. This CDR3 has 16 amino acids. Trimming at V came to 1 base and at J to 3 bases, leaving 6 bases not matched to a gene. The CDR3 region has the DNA TGTGCCAGCAGCTTAGGGCTAGCGGGGGCCGGCTACGAGCAGTACTTC. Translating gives CASSLGLAGAGYEQYF.

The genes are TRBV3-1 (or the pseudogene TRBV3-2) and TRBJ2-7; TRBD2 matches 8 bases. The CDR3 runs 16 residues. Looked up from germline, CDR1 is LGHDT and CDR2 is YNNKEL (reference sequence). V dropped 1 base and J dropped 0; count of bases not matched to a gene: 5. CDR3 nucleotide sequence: TGTGCCAGCAGCCAAGTTATAAGCGGGGGCTCCTACGAGCAGTACTTC. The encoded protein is CASSQVISGGSYEQYF.

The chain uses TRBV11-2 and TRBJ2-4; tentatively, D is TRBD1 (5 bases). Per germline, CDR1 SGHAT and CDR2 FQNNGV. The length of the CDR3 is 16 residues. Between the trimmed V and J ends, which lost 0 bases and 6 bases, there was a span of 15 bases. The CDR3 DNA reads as TGTGCCAGCAGCTTAGAACGGCAGGGTCGCCCAAACATTCAGTACTTC. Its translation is CASSLERQGRPNIQYF. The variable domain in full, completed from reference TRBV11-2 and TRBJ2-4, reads EAGVAQSPRYKIIEKRQSVAFWCNPISGHATLYWYQQILGQGPKLLIQFQNNGVVDDSQLPKDRFSAERLKGVDSTLKIQPAKLEDSAVYLCASSLERQGRPNIQYFGAGTRLSVL.